These T cell receptor beta chains were read from a single sample in a study of immune cell composition in non-small cell lung cancer. The method was immunoSEQ multiplex PCR; TCRdb's version includes in-frame clones alone and lacks a portion of them. This table holds approximately 15,000 clones, 81% found once. What was sequenced was lung tumor tissue. The receptors here all came from a human donor with non-small cell lung cancer. The CDR3 runs from the conserved cysteine through the conserved F or W. D genes are given only for firm matches. Clone size is not always given. Where it is, it says once, few, many or a class for expanded clones.

V gene	J gene	clone size	D gene	CDR3 protein	CDR3 DNA
TRBV9	TRBJ2-5	once	NA	CASSVRGTGRETQYF	TGTGCCAGCAGCGTCCGCGGCACAGGGCGAGAGACCCAGTACTTC
TRBV29-1	TRBJ1-1	NA	NA	CSVNPGFNTEAFF	TGCAGCGTCAACCCAGGGTTCAACACTGAAGCTTTCTTT
TRBV27	TRBJ2-7	NA	NA	CASKVRGTYEQYF	TGTGCCAGCAAGGTTAGGGGAACCTACGAGCAGTACTTC
TRBV10-3	TRBJ2-1	NA	TRBD2	CAISDGTSGRYNEQFF	TGTGCCATCAGTGATGGGACTAGCGGGAGGTACAATGAGCAGTTCTTC
TRBV28	TRBJ2-6	once	TRBD1	CASSLLPGTGSGANVLTF	TGTGCCAGCAGTTTACTTCCTGGGACAGGCTCTGGGGCCAACGTCCTGACTTTC
TRBV7-9	TRBJ1-5	NA	TRBD1	CASSHGQGGNQPQHF	TGTGCCAGCAGCCATGGACAGGGCGGCAATCAGCCCCAGCATTTT
TRBV4-2	TRBJ2-1	once	TRBD2	CASSQDSLAGGEQFF	TGTGCCAGCAGCCAAGATTCGCTAGCGGGAGGTGAGCAGTTCTTC
TRBV15	TRBJ2-3	NA	TRBD2	CATSRVIAGHTDTQYF	TGTGCCACCAGCAGAGTCATAGCGGGCCACACAGATACGCAGTATTTT
TRBV10-2	TRBJ2-2	NA	TRBD2	CASSALAAGELFF	TGCGCCAGCAGTGCCCTAGCGGCCGGGGAGCTGTTTTTT
TRBV19	TRBJ2-1	NA	NA	CASSIASANEQFF	TGTGCCAGTAGTATAGCATCGGCAAATGAGCAGTTCTTC
TRBV9	TRBJ1-5	NA	NA	CASSVGGMYQPQHF	TGTGCCAGCAGCGTAGGGGGGATGTATCAGCCCCAGCATTTT
TRBV7-9	TRBJ1-1	NA	NA	CASSLGAAGREAFF	TGTGCCAGCAGCTTAGGGGCGGCAGGCCGTGAAGCTTTCTTT
TRBV9	TRBJ2-5	NA	NA	CASSREETQYF	TGTGCCAGCAGCAGAGAGGAGACCCAGTACTTC
TRBV27	TRBJ2-7	NA	NA	CASSPFVFGEPREQYF	TGTGCCAGCAGCCCATTCGTTTTTGGTGAACCTAGGGAGCAGTACTTC
TRBV19	TRBJ2-1	NA	NA	CASSWGVEQFF	TGTGCCAGTAGTTGGGGTGTTGAGCAGTTCTTC
TRBV5-4	TRBJ2-7	NA	NA	CASSLGAGNSYEQYF	TGTGCCAGCAGTCTGGGGGCGGGGAACTCCTACGAGCAGTACTTC
TRBV7-9	TRBJ2-2	NA	NA	CASSLARTVGELFF	TGTGCCAGCAGCTTAGCGAGGACGGTCGGGGAGCTGTTTTTT
TRBV6-1	TRBJ2-5	NA	TRBD2	CASSEGASGWEGTQYF	TGTGCCAGCAGTGAGGGGGCTAGCGGGTGGGAGGGGACCCAGTACTTC
TRBV7-9	TRBJ2-3	NA	TRBD2	CASSSSGKQYF	TGTGCCAGCAGCTCTAGCGGGAAGCAGTATTTT
TRBV5-1	TRBJ2-2	NA	TRBD2	CASSSLAGNTGELFF	TGCGCCAGCAGCTCTCTAGCGGGCAACACCGGGGAGCTGTTTTTT
TRBV19	TRBJ1-1	once	NA	CASSIASDSWNTEAFF	TGTGCCAGTAGTATAGCGTCGGACAGTTGGAACACTGAAGCTTTCTTT
TRBV6-1	TRBJ2-5	NA	NA	CASSEGRSQLGVQYF	TGTGCCAGCAGTGAAGGGCGATCCCAATTAGGGGTACAGTACTTC